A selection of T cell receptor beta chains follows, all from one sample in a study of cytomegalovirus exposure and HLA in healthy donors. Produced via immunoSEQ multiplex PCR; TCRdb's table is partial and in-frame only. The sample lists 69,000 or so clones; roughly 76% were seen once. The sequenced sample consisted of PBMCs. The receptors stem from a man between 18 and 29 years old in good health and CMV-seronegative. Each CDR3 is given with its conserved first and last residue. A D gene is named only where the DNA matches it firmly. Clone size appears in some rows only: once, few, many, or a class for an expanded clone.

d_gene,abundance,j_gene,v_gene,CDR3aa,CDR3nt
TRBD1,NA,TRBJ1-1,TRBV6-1,CASSESATGPEAFF,TGTGCCAGCAGTGAAAGCGCGACAGGGCCTGAAGCTTTCTTT
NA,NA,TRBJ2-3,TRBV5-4,CASSRWTPEFTDTQYF,TGTGCCAGCAGCCGATGGACTCCCGAATTCACAGATACGCAGTATTTT
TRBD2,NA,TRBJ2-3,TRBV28,CAGSSGGTDTQYF,TGTGCCGGGAGTAGCGGGGGCACCGATACGCAGTATTTT
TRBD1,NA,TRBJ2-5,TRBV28,CASERQGETQYF,TGTGCCAGCGAAAGACAGGGCGAGACCCAGTACTTC
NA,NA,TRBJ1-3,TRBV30,CAWSKGDYSGNTIYF,TGTGCCTGGAGTAAGGGGGACTACTCTGGAAACACCATATATTTT
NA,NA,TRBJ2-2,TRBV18,CASSITPPNTGELFF,TGTGCCAGCTCAATTACTCCCCCGAACACCGGGGAGCTGTTTTTT
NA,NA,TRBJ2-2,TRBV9,CASSAQPDILVGRNTGELFF,TGTGCCAGCAGCGCTCAACCAGACATCCTGGTGGGGAGGAACACCGGGGAGCTGTTTTTT
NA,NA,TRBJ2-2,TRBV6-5,CASSYSGGGGELFF,TGTGCCAGCAGTTACTCGGGGGGTGGCGGGGAGCTGTTTTTT
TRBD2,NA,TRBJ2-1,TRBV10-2,CASREQLAGDGNEQFF,TGCGCCAGCAGAGAACAACTAGCGGGGGATGGAAATGAGCAGTTCTTC
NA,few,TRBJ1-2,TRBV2,CASRTSRTNYGYTF,TGTGCCAGCAGAACATCACGAACTAACTATGGCTACACCTTC
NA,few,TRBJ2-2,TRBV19,CASSTTLYSAGELFF,TGTGCCAGTAGTACCACCCTTTATTCGGCCGGGGAGCTGTTTTTT
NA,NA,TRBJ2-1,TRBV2,CASSGDNYNEQFF,TGTGCCAGCAGTGGGGACAACTACAATGAGCAGTTCTTC
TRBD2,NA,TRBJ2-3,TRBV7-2,CASSLGARGGTDTQYF,TGTGCCAGCAGCTTAGGGGCCCGGGGGGGGACAGATACGCAGTATTTT
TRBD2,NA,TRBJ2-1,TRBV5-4,CASSSSGGSYNEQFF,TGTGCCAGCAGCTCGAGCGGGGGATCCTACAATGAGCAGTTCTTC
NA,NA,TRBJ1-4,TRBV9,CASSVAPGGLNEKLFF,TGTGCCAGCAGCGTAGCGCCTGGCGGTCTTAATGAAAAACTGTTTTTT
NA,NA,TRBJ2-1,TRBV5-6,CASSLASGIEQFF,TGTGCCAGCAGCTTGGCCAGCGGAATCGAGCAGTTCTTC
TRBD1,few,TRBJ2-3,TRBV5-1,CASSLAGTESTDTQYF,TGCGCCAGCAGCTTGGCCGGGACAGAAAGCACAGATACGCAGTATTTT
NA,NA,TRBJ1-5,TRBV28,CASSGVRGGGWGNQPQHF,TGTGCCAGCAGTGGGGTCCGTGGGGGGGGATGGGGCAATCAGCCCCAGCATTTT
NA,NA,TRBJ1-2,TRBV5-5,CASSLVIWQGNGYTF,TGTGCCAGCAGCTTGGTTATTTGGCAGGGCAACGGCTACACCTTC
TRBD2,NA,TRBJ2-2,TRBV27,CASSNTGTSGGRWTGELFF,TGTGCCAGCAGTAACACCGGGACTAGCGGGGGAAGATGGACCGGGGAGCTGTTTTTT
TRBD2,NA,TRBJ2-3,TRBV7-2,CASSFRTGGPRGTDTQYF,TGTGCCAGCAGCTTCCGAACGGGGGGGCCGCGGGGCACAGATACGCAGTATTTT
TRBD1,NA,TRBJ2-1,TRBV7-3,CASSPGTGGNNEQFF,TGTGCCAGCAGTCCGGGGACAGGGGGGAACAATGAGCAGTTCTTC
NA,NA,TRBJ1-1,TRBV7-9,CASSLMGGEAFF,TGTGCCAGCAGCCTAATGGGGGGGGAAGCTTTCTTT
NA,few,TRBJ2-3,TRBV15,CATSDRPRAPHTQYF,TGTGCCACCAGTGATCGGCCCAGGGCCCCGCATACGCAGTATTTT
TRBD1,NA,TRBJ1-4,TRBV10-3,CATGQKNEKLFF,TGTGCCACGGGACAGAAGAATGAAAAACTGTTTTTT
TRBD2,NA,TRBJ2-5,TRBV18,CASSPPEGGVETQYF,TGTGCCAGCTCACCACCGGAGGGAGGGGTCGAGACCCAGTACTTC
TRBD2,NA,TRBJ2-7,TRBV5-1,CASSPGGAISYEQYF,TGCGCCAGCAGCCCGGGGGGAGCGATCTCCTACGAGCAGTACTTC
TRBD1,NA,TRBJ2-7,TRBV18,CASSPPGQPYEQYF,TGTGCCAGCTCACCACCGGGACAGCCCTACGAGCAGTACTTC
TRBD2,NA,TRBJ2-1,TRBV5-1,CASTYRTSGGAYNEQFF,TGCGCCAGCACCTATAGGACTAGCGGGGGGGCTTACAATGAGCAGTTCTTC
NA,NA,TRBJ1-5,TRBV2,CASSEQDNQPQHF,TGTGCCAGCAGTGAACAGGACAATCAGCCCCAGCATTTT
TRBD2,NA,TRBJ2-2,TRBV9,CASSPGLAGGYNTGELFF,TGTGCCAGCAGCCCGGGACTAGCGGGGGGGTACAACACCGGGGAGCTGTTTTTT
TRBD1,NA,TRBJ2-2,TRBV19,CASSITPGTGSTGELFF,TGTGCCAGTAGTATAACACCCGGGACAGGAAGCACCGGGGAGCTGTTTTTT
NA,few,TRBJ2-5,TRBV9,CASSVGSLKETQYF,TGTGCCAGCAGCGTAGGGAGCCTGAAAGAGACCCAGTACTTC
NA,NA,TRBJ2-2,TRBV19,CASSRRLAEGDTGELFF,TGTGCCAGTAGTAGACGCCTAGCGGAGGGGGACACCGGGGAGCTGTTTTTT
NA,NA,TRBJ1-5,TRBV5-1,CASSLYSNQPQHF,TGCGCCAGCAGCTTGTATAGCAATCAGCCCCAGCATTTT
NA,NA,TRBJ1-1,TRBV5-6,CASSLSTRNTEAFF,TGTGCCAGCAGCTTGTCTACTAGGAACACTGAAGCTTTCTTT
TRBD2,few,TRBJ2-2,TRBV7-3,CASTLGGIPGELFF,TGTGCCAGCACCCTGGGAGGGATCCCCGGGGAGCTGTTTTTT
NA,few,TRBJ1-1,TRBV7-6,CASSSGPTEAFF,TGTGCCAGCAGCTCCGGTCCGACTGAAGCTTTCTTT
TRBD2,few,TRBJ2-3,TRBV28,CASSTGGDPDTQYF,TGTGCCAGCAGTACCGGGGGGGATCCAGATACGCAGTATTTT
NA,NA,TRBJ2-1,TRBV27,CASSRSPPYNEQFF,TGTGCCAGCAGCCGAAGCCCCCCTTACAATGAGCAGTTCTTC
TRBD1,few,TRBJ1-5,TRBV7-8,CASSFGTGGLQPQHF,TGTGCCAGCAGCTTCGGGACAGGGGGACTTCAACCCCAGCATTTT
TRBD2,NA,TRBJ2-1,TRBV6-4,CASRASGDNNEQFF,TGTGCCAGCAGAGCTAGCGGGGACAACAATGAGCAGTTCTTC
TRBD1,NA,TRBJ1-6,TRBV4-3,CASSANRGGRFGSPLHF,TGCGCCAGCAGCGCGAACAGGGGGGGGAGGTTCGGTTCACCCCTCCACTTT
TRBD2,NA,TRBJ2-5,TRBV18,CASSPGLAEETQYF,TGTGCCAGCTCACCCGGGCTAGCGGAAGAGACCCAGTACTTC
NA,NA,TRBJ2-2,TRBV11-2,CASSDFRGNTGELFF,TGTGCCAGCAGCGACTTTCGGGGAAACACCGGGGAGCTGTTTTTT
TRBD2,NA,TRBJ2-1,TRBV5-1,CASSLWTSGTYNEQFF,TGCGCCAGCAGCTTGTGGACTAGCGGAACCTACAATGAGCAGTTCTTC
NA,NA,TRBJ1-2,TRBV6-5,CASTKAQGGYGYTF,TGTGCCAGCACGAAAGCACAGGGTGGCTATGGCTACACCTTC
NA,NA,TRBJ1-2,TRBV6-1,CASTLIGVGYTF,TGTGCCAGCACACTGATAGGGGTTGGCTACACCTTC
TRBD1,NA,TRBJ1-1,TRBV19,CASSTPGGWTEAFF,TGTGCCAGTAGTACCCCAGGGGGTTGGACTGAAGCTTTCTTT